These T cell receptor beta chains were read from a single sample in a study of blood T cell repertoires in COVID-19. Assay used: immunoSEQ multiplex PCR; TCRdb lists only in-frame clones, some missing. In the table there are 250,000 or so clones, approximately 80% of which are singletons. The sequenced sample consisted of peripheral blood. The receptors originated from a woman between 65 and 79 years old with acute or convalescent COVID-19. CDR3s include the opening cysteine and the closing phenylalanine or tryptophan. D genes are given only for firm matches. Expanded clones are given a class, and other clones once, few, many or no size at all.

TRBJ2-7	TRBD1	-	TRBV29-1	CSVVDRGQYEQYF	TGCAGCGTCGTCGACAGGGGGCAATACGAGCAGTACTTC
TRBJ2-7	-	few	TRBV19	CASSSSGFYEQYF	TGTGCCAGTAGTAGCTCAGGGTTCTACGAGCAGTACTTC
TRBJ2-5	TRBD1	-	TRBV27	CASSLISGGTGRKETQYF	TGTGCCAGCAGTTTAATCAGCGGAGGGACAGGGAGAAAAGAGACCCAGTACTTC
TRBJ1-2	-	-	TRBV30	CAWRFRVEGYTF	TGTGCCTGGAGGTTCAGGGTGGAGGGCTACACCTTC
TRBJ1-2	TRBD1	-	TRBV28	CASLDRSDYGYTF	TGTGCCAGCCTGGACAGGAGTGACTATGGCTACACCTTC
TRBJ1-5	-	once	TRBV7-9	CASSLGGGDQPQHF	TGTGCCAGCAGCTTAGGAGGAGGGGATCAGCCCCAGCATTTT
TRBJ1-3	-	once	TRBV12-5	CASGLDRPSSGNTIYF	TGTGCTAGTGGTTTAGACAGACCCAGCTCTGGAAACACCATATATTTT
TRBJ2-3	TRBD1	-	TRBV24-1	CATRGQGPDTQYF	TGTGCCACCAGGGGACAGGGTCCAGATACGCAGTATTTT
TRBJ1-6	-	-	TRBV2	CASSERGIYSPLHF	TGTGCCAGCAGTGAACGGGGTATTTATTCACCCCTCCACTTT
TRBJ2-1	TRBD1	-	TRBV5-1	CASTNEDRGEQFF	TGCGCCAGCACCAATGAAGACAGGGGGGAGCAGTTCTTC
TRBJ2-2	-	-	TRBV5-4	CASSTPTRGLGGELFF	TGTGCCAGCAGCACCCCCACCAGGGGATTAGGCGGGGAGCTGTTTTTT
TRBJ1-2	TRBD1	-	TRBV7-9	CASSSSKLLQGAFGYTF	TGTGCCAGCAGCTCCTCAAAACTACTACAGGGGGCTTTCGGCTACACCTTC
TRBJ1-2	-	-	TRBV29-1	CSGVENYGYTF	TGCAGCGGCGTGGAGAACTATGGCTACACCTTC
TRBJ1-3	TRBD1	-	TRBV19	CASSTPGQGVLGNTIYF	TGTGCCAGTAGTACCCCCGGACAGGGGGTACTTGGAAACACCATATATTTT
TRBJ2-1	-	once	TRBV2	CASSRGAPVGEQFF	TGTGCCAGCAGTCGGGGGGCGCCGGTCGGTGAGCAGTTCTTC
TRBJ1-5	-	-	TRBV18	CASSRETTSQPQHF	TGTGCCAGCTCACGAGAGACAACCTCCCAGCCCCAGCATTTT
TRBJ1-6	-	-	TRBV9	CASSVATDSPLHF	TGTGCCAGCAGCGTAGCAACTGATTCACCCCTCCACTTT
TRBJ2-5	TRBD1	-	TRBV28	CASAPRTGGAETQYF	TGTGCCAGCGCCCCCCGGACAGGGGGCGCAGAGACCCAGTACTTC
TRBJ1-6	TRBD1	-	TRBV4-1	CASSQGLGQGSSHF	TGCGCCAGCAGCCAAGGCTTGGGACAGGGAAGTAGCCACTTT
TRBJ2-3	-	once	TRBV12-3/TRBV12-4	CASSLNTDTQYF	TGTGCCAGCAGCCTAAATACAGATACGCAGTATTTT
TRBJ1-2	TRBD1	-	TRBV3-1/TRBV3-2	CASSQGTSLQGYGYTF	TGTGCCAGCAGCCAAGGAACGTCTCTACAGGGGTATGGCTACACCTTC
TRBJ1-5	-	-	TRBV28	CASSPKNYRLNQPQHF	TGTGCCAGCAGTCCAAAGAATTACAGGCTAAATCAGCCCCAGCATTTT
TRBJ2-6	-	few	TRBV11-2	CASSLVGDRITGANVLTF	TGTGCCAGCAGCTTAGTAGGCGACAGGATTACCGGGGCCAACGTCCTGACTTTC
TRBJ1-3	-	-	TRBV3-1/TRBV3-2	CASSRDRISGNTIYF	TGTGCCAGCAGCCGAGACAGGATCTCTGGAAACACCATATATTTT
TRBJ1-4	-	-	TRBV4-2	CASSQGNGRGREKLFF	TGTGCCAGCAGCCAAGGCAATGGCAGGGGTAGGGAAAAACTGTTTTTT
TRBJ1-2	TRBD1	-	TRBV5-1	CASSVATGSNYGYTF	TGCGCCAGCAGCGTCGCGACAGGGTCTAACTATGGCTACACCTTC
TRBJ2-5	-	-	TRBV6-5	CASSYSQGQETQYF	TGTGCCAGCAGTTACTCGCAGGGGCAAGAGACCCAGTACTTC
TRBJ2-7	-	-	TRBV6-5	CASSNSRGWEQYF	TGTGCCAGCAGTAATAGCAGGGGTTGGGAGCAGTACTTC
TRBJ1-6	TRBD1	once	TRBV27	CASSRTGEVSPLHF	TGTGCCAGCAGTCGGACAGGGGAGGTCTCACCCCTCCACTTT
TRBJ1-1	TRBD1	-	TRBV3-1/TRBV3-2	CASRQAGGNTEAFF	TGTGCCAGCCGCCAGGCAGGGGGCAACACTGAAGCTTTCTTT
TRBJ2-3	-	-	TRBV2	CASSTGTTDTQYF	TGTGCCAGCAGTACCGGGACAACAGATACGCAGTATTTT
TRBJ1-2	TRBD1	-	TRBV7-2	CASSPSGTGVIYGYTF	TGTGCCAGCAGCCCGTCCGGGACAGGGGTTATCTATGGCTACACCTTC
TRBJ1-4	TRBD1	few	TRBV19	CASRRQGGNEKLFF	TGTGCCAGTAGAAGACAGGGGGGAAATGAAAAACTGTTTTTT
TRBJ1-2	-	-	TRBV5-1	CASSLVADGYLGYTF	TGCGCCAGCAGCTTGGTAGCGGACGGCTATCTCGGCTACACCTTC
TRBJ2-2	TRBD1	-	TRBV19	CASSIRDRGSGELFF	TGTGCCAGTAGTATCCGGGACAGGGGATCCGGGGAGCTGTTTTTT
TRBJ2-7	-	once	TRBV21-1	CASSGQSYEQYF	TGTGCCAGCAGCGGACAGTCCTACGAGCAGTACTTC